A single sample is the source of the 5 T cell receptor beta chains below, sequenced in a study of blood T cell repertoires in COVID-19. The method was immunoSEQ multiplex PCR; TCRdb's version includes in-frame clones alone and lacks a portion of them. The table lists approximately 170,000 clones, about 90% of them singletons, with approximately 9% in the top ten. The specimen was PBMCs or T cells enriched from blood (not recorded which). All receptors derive from a young woman who had recovered from COVID-19.

V and J are TRBV7-9 and TRBJ1-4; 7 bases match TRBD1. Germline values: CDR1 SEHNR, CDR2 FQNEAQ (reference sequence). CDR3 length equals 14 residues. The V gene end was trimmed by 7 bases and the J gene end by 7 bases; junction bases not matched to a gene: 9. The DNA for the CDR3 is TGTGCCAGCACCGTGACAGGGAACGGTGAAAAACTGTTTTTT. Amino acids: CASTVTGNGEKLFF.

This clone was counted only a few times. CDR3 in amino acids: CASSSHPGGEAFF. CDR3 DNA: TGTGCCAGCAGCTCCCATCCTGGCGGTGAAGCTTTCTTT. The rearrangement uses TRBV7-6 and TRBJ1-1; no reliable D call. V lost 4 bases, J lost 7 bases, and 13 bases lay in between. CDR3 length: 13 residues. Germline CDR1 is SGHVS and CDR2 is FNYEAQ.

The chain employs TRBV6-5 and TRBJ2-1, with TRBD2 matching over 7 bases. Germline CDR1 is MNHEY and CDR2 is SVGAGI. After removal of 8 bases from V and 4 bases from J, the junction contained 8 bases not matched to a gene. The CDR3 consists of 14 residues. CDR3 residues: CASGWGRGYNEQFF. Here the CDR3 DNA reads TGTGCCAGCGGCTGGGGGAGGGGATACAATGAGCAGTTCTTC.

The chain employs TRBV7-8 and TRBJ2-4, with D unclear. The CDR3 sequence is 15 residues long. Germline values: CDR1 SGHVS, CDR2 FQNEAQ. Trimming stripped 5 bases from V and 3 bases from J, with 14 bases between. CDR3 in amino acids: CASSPRYLGKNIQYF. The DNA for the CDR3 is TGTGCCAGCAGCCCGAGATATCTTGGCAAAAACATTCAGTACTTC.

The rearrangement links TRBV30 to TRBJ1-5; tentatively, D is TRBD1 (6 bases). Trimming shortened V by 0 bases and J by 7 bases, and 16 bases separated the two germline ends. Germline assignment: CDR1 GTSNPN and CDR2 SVGIG (reference sequence). CDR3 length equals 15 residues. The CDR3 loop reads CAWSVRGGFGQPQHF. The CDR3 nucleotides are TGTGCCTGGAGTGTTAGGGGGGGTTTTGGGCAGCCCCAGCATTTT.